Shown below are 4 T cell receptor beta chains from a single sample sequenced in a study of T cell clonotyping in hematopoietic cell transplantation. Profiled with immunoSEQ multiplex PCR; TCRdb holds only in-frame clones, not every one. The profile shows some 8,400 clones, about 89% of them singletons. Sample: peripheral blood mononuclear cells, taken at the time of graft-versus-host disease after allogeneic stem cell transplant. Receptors were obtained from a male patient between 60 and 69 years old who had an allogeneic stem cell transplant from a related donor, so the T cells may come from the graft donor. Some clones in this sample may be carry-over from other donors' samples.

The rearrangement links TRBV5-1 to TRBJ1-2, with TRBD1 matching 10 bases. The CDR3 loop spans 14 amino acids. The trim removed 4 bases at V and 6 bases at J, leaving 6 bases unmatched. Per the germline V gene, CDR1 is SGHRS and CDR2 is YFSETQ. CDR3 sequence: CASSLTGGADGYTF. The CDR3 nucleotides read TGCGCCAGCAGCCTGACAGGGGGCGCCGATGGCTACACCTTC.

The chain combines TRBV9 with TRBJ2-2; possible D gene TRBD2, 7 bases. Trimming took off 0 bases at V and 9 bases at J, with 12 bases between the two ends. Per germline, CDR1 SGDLS and CDR2 YYNGEE. CDR3 length: 14 residues. The CDR3 loop is CASSVAGEGWELFF. As DNA, the CDR3 is TGTGCCAGCAGCGTAGCAGGGGAGGGTTGGGAGCTGTTTTTT. Full variable domain (outside the CDR3, taken from reference TRBV9 and TRBJ2-2): DSGVTQTPKHLITATGQRVTLRCSPRSGDLSVYWYQQSLDQGLQFLIQYYNGEERAKGNILERFSAQQFPDLHSELNLSSLELGDSALYFCASSVAGEGWELFFGEGSRLTVL.

The J gene is TRBJ2-3, the V gene TRBV7-9; 7 bases align to TRBD1. V dropped 5 bases and J dropped 2; count of bases not matched to a gene: 10. CDR1 and CDR2 (germline): SEHNR, FQNEAQ (reference sequence). The CDR3 covers 16 residues. The CDR3 loop is CASSQLRGKDTDTQYF. CDR3 DNA: TGTGCCAGCAGCCAACTCAGGGGGAAAGACACAGATACGCAGTATTTT.

DNA of the CDR3: TGTGCCAGTAGTATCCAGCGGGGGATCACAGATACGCAGTATTTT. It yields the protein CASSIQRGITDTQYF. The chain is built from TRBV19 and TRBJ2-3; the match to TRBD2 covers 8 bases. CDR1 is LNHDA, CDR2 SQIVND, per germline (reference sequence). The CDR3 loop spans 15 amino acids. V gave up 3 bases and J gave up 2 bases; unmatched junction bases: 4.